This T cell receptor beta chain stems from a study of Tregs in tolerant kidney transplant recipients. About this clone itself: Its antigen remains unknown.

Trimming took 6 bases from V and 3 from J; bases not matched to a gene: 11. The CDR3 is 15 residues long. Germline V gives CDR1 SGHTA, CDR2 FQGNSA. Sequencing was performed with immunoSEQ multiplex PCR; in TCRdb, only in-frame clones are kept and a portion is missing. Of about 8,300 clones listed, about 35% are singletons. Recipient PBMCs carried a CFSE label and met irradiated graft donor PBMCs for over five days before FACS sorting. The TCR originated in a human patient who received a combined kidney and bone marrow transplant. V gene TRBV7-2 combines with J gene TRBJ2-7, with 7 bases aligning to TRBD1. Source: CD8+ T cells from blood cultured with allogeneic cells, taken before the transplant. The CDR3 DNA follows: TGTGCCAGCAGTTTATCGTCCGGGACAGTCTACGAGCAGTACTTC. Amino acid sequence: CASSLSSGTVYEQYF.